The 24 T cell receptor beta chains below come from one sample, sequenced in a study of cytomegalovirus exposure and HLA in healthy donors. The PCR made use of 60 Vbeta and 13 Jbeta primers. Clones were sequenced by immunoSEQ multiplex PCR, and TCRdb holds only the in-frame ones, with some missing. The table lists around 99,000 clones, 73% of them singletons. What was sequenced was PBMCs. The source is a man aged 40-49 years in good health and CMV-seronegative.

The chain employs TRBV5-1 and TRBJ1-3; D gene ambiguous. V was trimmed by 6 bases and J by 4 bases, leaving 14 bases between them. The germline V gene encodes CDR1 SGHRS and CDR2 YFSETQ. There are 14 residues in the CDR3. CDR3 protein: CASTRGEQGNTIYF. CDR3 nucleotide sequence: TGCGCCAGCACCCGCGGGGAACAAGGAAACACCATATATTTT.

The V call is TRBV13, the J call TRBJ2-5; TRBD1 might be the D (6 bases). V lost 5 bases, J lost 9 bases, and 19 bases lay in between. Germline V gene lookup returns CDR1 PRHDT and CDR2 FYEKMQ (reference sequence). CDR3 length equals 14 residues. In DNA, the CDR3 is TGTGCCAGCAGCCCCGGCTTGTTGGGGGCAGCCCAGTACTTC. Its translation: CASSPGLLGAAQYF.

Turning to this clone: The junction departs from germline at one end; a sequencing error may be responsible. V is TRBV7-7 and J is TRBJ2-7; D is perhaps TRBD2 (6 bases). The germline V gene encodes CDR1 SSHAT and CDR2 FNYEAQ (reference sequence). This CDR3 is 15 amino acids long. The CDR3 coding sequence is TGTGCTAGCAGCTTAGGCCCCGGGACTCAATACGAGCAGTACTTC. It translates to CASSLGPGTQYEQYF.

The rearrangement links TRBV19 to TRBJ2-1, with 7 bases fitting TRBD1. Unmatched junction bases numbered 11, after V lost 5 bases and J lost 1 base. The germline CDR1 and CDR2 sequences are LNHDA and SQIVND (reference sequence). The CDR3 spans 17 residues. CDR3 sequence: CASSSLGQGVSYNEQFF. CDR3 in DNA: TGTGCCAGTAGTTCCTTGGGTCAGGGGGTTTCCTACAATGAGCAGTTCTTC.

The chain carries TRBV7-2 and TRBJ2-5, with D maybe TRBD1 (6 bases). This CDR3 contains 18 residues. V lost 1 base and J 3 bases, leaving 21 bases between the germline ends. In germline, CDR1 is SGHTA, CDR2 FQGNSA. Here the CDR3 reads CASSLVAQAGQRKETQYF. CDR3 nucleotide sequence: TGTGCCAGCAGCTTAGTAGCCCAAGCCGGACAGAGGAAAGAGACCCAGTACTTC.

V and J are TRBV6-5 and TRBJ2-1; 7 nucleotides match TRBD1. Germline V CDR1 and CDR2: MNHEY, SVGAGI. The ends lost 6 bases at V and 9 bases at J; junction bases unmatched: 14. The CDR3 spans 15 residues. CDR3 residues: CASSSTGARRSEQFF. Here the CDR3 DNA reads TGTGCCAGCAGCTCCACAGGGGCAAGGCGCAGTGAGCAGTTCTTC.

The CDR3 sequence: CASSPFPVTANYGYTF. Written as DNA, the CDR3 is TGCGCCAGCAGCCCCTTCCCCGTGACAGCAAACTATGGCTACACCTTC. The chain joins TRBV5-1 to TRBJ1-2; D perhaps matches TRBD1 (5 bases). The CDR3 is 16 residues long. Germline CDR1 is SGHRS and CDR2 is YFSETQ. Trimming left V 4 bases short and J 2 bases short, with 18 bases between.

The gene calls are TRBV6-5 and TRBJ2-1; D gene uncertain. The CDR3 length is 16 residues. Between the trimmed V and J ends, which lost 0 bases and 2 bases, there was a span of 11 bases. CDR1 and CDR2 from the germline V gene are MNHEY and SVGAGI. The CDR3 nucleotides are TGTGCCAGCAGTTACTCGCGTGACATGGCCTACAATGAGCAGTTCTTC. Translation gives CASSYSRDMAYNEQFF.

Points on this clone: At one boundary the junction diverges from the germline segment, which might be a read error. The CDR3 DNA is TGTGCCAGTGGTATAACGTCAGGGGCCGATAGCAATCAGCCCCAGCATTTT. Translating it yields CASGITSGADSNQPQHF. The V and J genes are TRBV19 and TRBJ1-5, with D perhaps matching TRBD1 (6 bases). CDR3 length equals 17 residues. The germline gives CDR1 LNHDA, CDR2 SQIVND (reference sequence).

CDR3 amino acids: CASSSGLVTDTQYF. DNA of the CDR3: TGTGCCAGTAGTAGCGGACTAGTTACAGATACGCAGTATTTT. The chain uses TRBV19 and TRBJ2-3; TRBD2 agrees at 7 bases. The V gene end was trimmed by 4 bases and the J gene end by 3 bases; junction bases not matched to a gene: 4. CDR3 length: 14 residues. Germline V CDR1 and CDR2: LNHDA, SQIVND (reference sequence). The whole variable domain, remainder taken from reference TRBV19 and TRBJ2-3, is DGGITQSPKYLFRKEGQNVTLSCEQNLNHDAMYWYRQDPGQGLRLIYYSQIVNDFQKGDIAEGYSVSREKKESFPLTVTSAQKNPTAFYLCASSSGLVTDTQYFGPGTRLTVL.

The DNA for the CDR3 is TGTGCCAGTAGGAGGACTAGCAATTACAATGAGCAGTTCTTC. This gives the protein CASRRTSNYNEQFF. The rearrangement links TRBV19 to TRBJ2-1, with 8 positions matching TRBD2. The CDR3 covers 14 residues. V trimming: 6 bases; J trimming: 4 bases; junction bases outside the gene matches: 5. CDR1 is LNHDA and CDR2 is SQIVND in the germline V gene (reference sequence).

The CDR3 bases are TGTGCCAGCTCACCAAGGCAGGACAATGAGCAGTTCTTC. Protein product: CASSPRQDNEQFF. J is TRBJ2-1 and V is TRBV18; D call uncertain. V was clipped by 2 bases and J by 5 bases, with 7 bases between them. This CDR3 contains 13 residues. Germline V gives CDR1 KGHSH, CDR2 LQKENI. Full variable domain (remainder filled in from reference TRBV18 and TRBJ2-1): NAGVMQNPRHLVRRRGQEARLRCSPMKGHSHVYWYRQLPEEGLKFMVYLQKENIIDESGMPKERFSAEFPKEGPSILRIQQVVRGDSAAYFCASSPRQDNEQFFGPGTRLTVL.

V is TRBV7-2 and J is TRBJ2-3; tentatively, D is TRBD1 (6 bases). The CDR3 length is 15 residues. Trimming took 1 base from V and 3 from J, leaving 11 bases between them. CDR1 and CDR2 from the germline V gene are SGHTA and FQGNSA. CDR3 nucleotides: TGTGCCAGCAGCTTAGAAGCCAGGGGTACAGATACGCAGTATTTT. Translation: CASSLEARGTDTQYF.

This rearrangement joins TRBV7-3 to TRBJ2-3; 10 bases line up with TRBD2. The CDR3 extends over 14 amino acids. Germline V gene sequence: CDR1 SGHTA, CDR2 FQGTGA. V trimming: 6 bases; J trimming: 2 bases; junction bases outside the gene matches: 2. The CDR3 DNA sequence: TGTGCCAGCAGACTAGCGGGGATCACAGATACGCAGTATTTT. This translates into CASRLAGITDTQYF.

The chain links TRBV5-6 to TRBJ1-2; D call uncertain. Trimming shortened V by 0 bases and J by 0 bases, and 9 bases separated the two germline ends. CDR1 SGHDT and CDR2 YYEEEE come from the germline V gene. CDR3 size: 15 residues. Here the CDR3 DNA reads TGTGCCAGCAGCTTGGCCGTTAGTTCTAACTATGGCTACACCTTC. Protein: CASSLAVSSNYGYTF.

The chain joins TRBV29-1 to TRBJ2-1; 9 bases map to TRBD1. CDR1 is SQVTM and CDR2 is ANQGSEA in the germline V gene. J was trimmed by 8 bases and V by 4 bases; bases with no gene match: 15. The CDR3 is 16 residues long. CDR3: CSVGQDRGQGTDEQFF. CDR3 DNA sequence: TGCAGCGTTGGACAGGATAGAGGACAGGGGACCGATGAGCAGTTCTTC.

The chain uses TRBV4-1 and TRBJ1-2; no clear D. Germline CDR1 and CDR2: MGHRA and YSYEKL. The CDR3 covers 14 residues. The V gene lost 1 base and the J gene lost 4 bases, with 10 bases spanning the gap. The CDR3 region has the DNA TGCGCCAGCAGCCAAGTGGGCCGGGGCTATGGCTACACCTTC. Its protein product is CASSQVGRGYGYTF.

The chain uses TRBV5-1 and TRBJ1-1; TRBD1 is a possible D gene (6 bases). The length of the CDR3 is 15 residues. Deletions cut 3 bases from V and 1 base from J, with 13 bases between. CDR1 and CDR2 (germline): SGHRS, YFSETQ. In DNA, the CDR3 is TGCGCCAGCAGCTCGAAGGGGGTACAGAACACTGAAGCTTTCTTT. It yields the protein CASSSKGVQNTEAFF.

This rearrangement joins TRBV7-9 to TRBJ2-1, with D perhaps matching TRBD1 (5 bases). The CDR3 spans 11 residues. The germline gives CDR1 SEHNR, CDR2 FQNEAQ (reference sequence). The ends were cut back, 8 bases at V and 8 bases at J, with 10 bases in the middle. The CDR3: CASVKGYEQFF. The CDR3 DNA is TGTGCCAGCGTTAAGGGGTATGAGCAGTTCTTC.

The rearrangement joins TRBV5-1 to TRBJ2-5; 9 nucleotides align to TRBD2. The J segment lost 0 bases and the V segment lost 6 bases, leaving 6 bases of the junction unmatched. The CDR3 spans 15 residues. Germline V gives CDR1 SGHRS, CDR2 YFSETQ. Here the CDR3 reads CASTLTSGYQETQYF. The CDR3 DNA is TGCGCCAGCACTCTTACTAGCGGGTACCAAGAGACCCAGTACTTC.

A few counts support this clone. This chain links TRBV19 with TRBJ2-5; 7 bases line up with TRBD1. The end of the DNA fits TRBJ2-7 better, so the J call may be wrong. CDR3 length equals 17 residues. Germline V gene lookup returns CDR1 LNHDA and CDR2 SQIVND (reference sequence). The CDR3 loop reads CASSIGIWTGIPYEQYF. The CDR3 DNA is TGTGCCAGTAGTATAGGCATCTGGACAGGAATTCCCTACGAGCAGTACTTC.

The CDR3: CSVPAAARNTEAFF. CDR3 DNA: TGCAGCGTCCCCGCCGCCGCCAGGAACACTGAAGCTTTCTTT. The rearrangement joins TRBV29-1 to TRBJ1-1; D is unresolved. V was shortened by 6 bases and J by 1 base, with 15 bases between the two germline ends. This CDR3 has 14 residues. CDR1 and CDR2 from the germline V gene are SQVTM and ANQGSEA.

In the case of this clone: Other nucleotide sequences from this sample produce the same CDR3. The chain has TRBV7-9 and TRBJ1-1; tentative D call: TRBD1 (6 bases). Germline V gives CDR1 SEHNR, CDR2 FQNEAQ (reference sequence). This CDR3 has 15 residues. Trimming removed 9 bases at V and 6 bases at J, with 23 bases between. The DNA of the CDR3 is TGTGCCAGTAGCCCCACAGGGTCCTTGTACGCTGAAGCTTTCTTT. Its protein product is CASSPTGSLYAEAFF.

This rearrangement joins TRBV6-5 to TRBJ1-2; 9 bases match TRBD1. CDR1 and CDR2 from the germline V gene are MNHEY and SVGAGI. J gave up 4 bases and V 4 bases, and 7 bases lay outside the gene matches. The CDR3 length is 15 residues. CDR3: CASSSEDRGIYGYTF. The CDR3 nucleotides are TGTGCCAGCAGTTCCGAAGACAGGGGGATCTATGGCTACACCTTC.